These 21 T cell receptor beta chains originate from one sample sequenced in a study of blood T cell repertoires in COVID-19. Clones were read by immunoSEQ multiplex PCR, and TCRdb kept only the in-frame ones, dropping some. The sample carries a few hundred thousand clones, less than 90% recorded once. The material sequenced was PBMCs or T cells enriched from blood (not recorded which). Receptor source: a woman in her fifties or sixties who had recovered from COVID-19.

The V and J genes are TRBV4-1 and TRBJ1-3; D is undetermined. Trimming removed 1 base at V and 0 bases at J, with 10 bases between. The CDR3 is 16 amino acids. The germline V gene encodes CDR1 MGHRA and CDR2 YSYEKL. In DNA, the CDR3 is TGCGCCAGCAGCCAAGGAAACGGGTACTCTGGAAACACCATATATTTT. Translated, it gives CASSQGNGYSGNTIYF.

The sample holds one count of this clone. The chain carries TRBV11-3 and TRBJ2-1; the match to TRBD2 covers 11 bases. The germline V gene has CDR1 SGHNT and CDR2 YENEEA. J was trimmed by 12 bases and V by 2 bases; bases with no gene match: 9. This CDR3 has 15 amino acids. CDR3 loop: CASSLMTSGVEVQFF. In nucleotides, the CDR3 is TGTGCCAGCAGCTTAATGACTAGCGGGGTTGAGGTGCAGTTCTTC.

The CDR3, as DNA: TGTGCTAGTGGTTCCCCAAGGAGTGGAGCTTTCTTT. Translating gives CASGSPRSGAFF. V gene TRBV12-5 combines with J gene TRBJ1-1, with D unresolved. The germline V gene has CDR1 LGHNT and CDR2 FRNRAP. The CDR3 covers 12 residues. The V and J ends lost 4 bases and 10 bases respectively, with 13 bases between them.

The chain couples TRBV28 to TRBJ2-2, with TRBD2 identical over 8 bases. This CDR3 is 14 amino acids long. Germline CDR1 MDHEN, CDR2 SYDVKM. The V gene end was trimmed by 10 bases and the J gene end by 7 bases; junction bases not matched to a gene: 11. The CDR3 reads CATGGALGGGELFF. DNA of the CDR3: TGTGCCACCGGGGGGGCTCTCGGCGGCGGGGAGCTGTTTTTT. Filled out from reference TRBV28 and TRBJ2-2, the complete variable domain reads DVKVTQSSRYLVKRTGEKVFLECVQDMDHENMFWYRQDPGLGLRLIYFSYDVKMKEKGDIPEGYSVSREKKERFSLILESASTNQTSMYLCATGGALGGGELFFGEGSRLTVL.

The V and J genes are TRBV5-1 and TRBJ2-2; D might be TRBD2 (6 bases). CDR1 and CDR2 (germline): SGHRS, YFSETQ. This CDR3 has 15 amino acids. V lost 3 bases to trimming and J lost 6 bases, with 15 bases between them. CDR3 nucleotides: TGCGCCAGCAGCTCGGGGCAGGGAGGTTCCGGGGAGCTGTTTTTT. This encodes CASSSGQGGSGELFF.

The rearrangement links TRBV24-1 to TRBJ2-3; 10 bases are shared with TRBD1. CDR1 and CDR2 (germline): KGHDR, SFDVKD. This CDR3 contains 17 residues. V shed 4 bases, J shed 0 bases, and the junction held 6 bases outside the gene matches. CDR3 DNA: TGTGCCACCAGTGACCCAAGACAGGGGGCAAGCACAGATACGCAGTATTTT. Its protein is CATSDPRQGASTDTQYF.

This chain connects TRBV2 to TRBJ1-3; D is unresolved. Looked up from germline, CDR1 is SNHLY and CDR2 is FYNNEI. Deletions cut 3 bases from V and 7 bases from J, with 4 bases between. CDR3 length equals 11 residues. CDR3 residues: CASSDSNTIYF. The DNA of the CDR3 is TGTGCCAGCAGTGACTCGAACACCATATATTTT.

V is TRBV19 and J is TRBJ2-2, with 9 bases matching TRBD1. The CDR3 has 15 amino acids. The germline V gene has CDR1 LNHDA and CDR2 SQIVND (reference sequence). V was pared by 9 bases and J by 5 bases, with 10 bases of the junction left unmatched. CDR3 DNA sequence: TGTGCCAGCCAACCGGGACAGGGCTGGACCGGGGAGCTGTTTTTT. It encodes CASQPGQGWTGELFF.

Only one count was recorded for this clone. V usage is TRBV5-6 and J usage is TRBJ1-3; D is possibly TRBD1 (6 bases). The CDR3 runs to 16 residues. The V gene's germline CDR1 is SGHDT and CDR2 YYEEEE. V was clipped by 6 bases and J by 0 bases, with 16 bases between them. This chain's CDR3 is CASTPRQVASGNTIYF. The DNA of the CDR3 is TGTGCCAGCACCCCTAGACAGGTCGCCTCTGGAAACACCATATATTTT.

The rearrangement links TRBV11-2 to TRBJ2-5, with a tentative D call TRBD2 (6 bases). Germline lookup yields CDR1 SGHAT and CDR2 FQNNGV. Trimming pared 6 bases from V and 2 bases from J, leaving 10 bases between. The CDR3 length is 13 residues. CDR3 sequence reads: CASRRGVQETQYF. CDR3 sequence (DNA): TGTGCCAGCAGGCGGGGCGTACAAGAGACCCAGTACTTC.

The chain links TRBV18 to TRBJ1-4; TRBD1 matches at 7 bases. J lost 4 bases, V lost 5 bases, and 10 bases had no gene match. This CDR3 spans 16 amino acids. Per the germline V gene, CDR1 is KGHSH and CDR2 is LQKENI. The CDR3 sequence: CASSSELTGLNEKLFF. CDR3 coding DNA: TGTGCCAGCTCATCAGAATTGACAGGGCTTAATGAAAAACTGTTTTTT.

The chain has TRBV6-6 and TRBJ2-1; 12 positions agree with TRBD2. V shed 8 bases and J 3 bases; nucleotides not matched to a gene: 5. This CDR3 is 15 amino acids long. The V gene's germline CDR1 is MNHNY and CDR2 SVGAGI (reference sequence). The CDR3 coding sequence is TGTGCCAGCGCTTCGACTAGCGGGGGCTACAATGAGCAGTTCTTC. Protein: CASASTSGGYNEQFF.

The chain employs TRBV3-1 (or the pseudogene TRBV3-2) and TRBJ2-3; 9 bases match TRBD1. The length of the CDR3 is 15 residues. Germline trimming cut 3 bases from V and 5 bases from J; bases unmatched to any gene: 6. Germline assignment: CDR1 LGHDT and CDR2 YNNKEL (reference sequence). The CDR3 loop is CASSQVQGAGDTQYF. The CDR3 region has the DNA TGTGCCAGCAGCCAGGTACAGGGGGCGGGAGATACGCAGTATTTT.

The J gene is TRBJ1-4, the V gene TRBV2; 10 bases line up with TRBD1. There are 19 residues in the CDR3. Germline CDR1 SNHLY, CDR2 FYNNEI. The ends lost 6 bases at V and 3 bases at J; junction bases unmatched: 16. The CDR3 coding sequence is TGTGCCAGCAGCGGGGACAGGGGTACCCTTTTTATGTCTAATGAAAAACTGTTTTTT. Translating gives CASSGDRGTLFMSNEKLFF.

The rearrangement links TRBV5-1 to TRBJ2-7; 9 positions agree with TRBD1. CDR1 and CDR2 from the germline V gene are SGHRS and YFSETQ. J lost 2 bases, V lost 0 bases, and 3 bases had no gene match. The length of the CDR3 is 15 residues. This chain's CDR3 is CASSLARQGAYEQYF. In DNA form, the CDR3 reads TGCGCCAGCAGCTTGGCCCGACAGGGGGCCTACGAGCAGTACTTC.

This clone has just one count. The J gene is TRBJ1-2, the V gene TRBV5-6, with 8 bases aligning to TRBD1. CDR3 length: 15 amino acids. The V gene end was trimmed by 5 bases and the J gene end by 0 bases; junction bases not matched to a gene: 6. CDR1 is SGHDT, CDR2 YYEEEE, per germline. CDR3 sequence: CASRVRGQANYGYTF. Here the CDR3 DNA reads TGTGCCAGCAGAGTCAGGGGGCAAGCTAACTATGGCTACACCTTC.

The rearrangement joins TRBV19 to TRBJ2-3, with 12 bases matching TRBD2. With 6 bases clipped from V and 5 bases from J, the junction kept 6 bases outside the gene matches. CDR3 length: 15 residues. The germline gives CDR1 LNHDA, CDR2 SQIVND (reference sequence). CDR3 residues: CASRNLAGGLDTQYF. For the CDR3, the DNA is TGTGCCAGTAGAAATCTAGCGGGGGGGTTAGATACGCAGTATTTT.

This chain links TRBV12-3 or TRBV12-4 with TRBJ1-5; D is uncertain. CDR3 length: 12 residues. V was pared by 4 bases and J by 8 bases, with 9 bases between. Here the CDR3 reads CASSSRSEPQHF. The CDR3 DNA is TGTGCCAGCAGTTCCCGTTCTGAGCCCCAGCATTTT.

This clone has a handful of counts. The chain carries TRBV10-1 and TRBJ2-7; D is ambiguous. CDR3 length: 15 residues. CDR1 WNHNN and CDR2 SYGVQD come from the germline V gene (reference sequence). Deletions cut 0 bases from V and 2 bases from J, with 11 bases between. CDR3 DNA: TGCGCCAGCAGTGAGTCTCTACTCCCTACCTACGAGCAGTACTTC. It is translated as CASSESLLPTYEQYF.

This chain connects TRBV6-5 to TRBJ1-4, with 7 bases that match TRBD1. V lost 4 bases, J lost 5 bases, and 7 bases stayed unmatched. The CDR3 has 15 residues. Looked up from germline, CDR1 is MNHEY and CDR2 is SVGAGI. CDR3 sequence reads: CASSFGRGINEKLFF. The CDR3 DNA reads TGTGCCAGCAGTTTCGGCAGGGGGATAAATGAAAAACTGTTTTTT.

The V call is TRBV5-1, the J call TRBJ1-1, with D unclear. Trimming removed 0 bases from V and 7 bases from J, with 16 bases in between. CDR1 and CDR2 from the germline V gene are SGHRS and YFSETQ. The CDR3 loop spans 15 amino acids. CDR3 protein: CASSLEGQVFSEAFF. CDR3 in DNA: TGCGCCAGCAGCTTGGAAGGCCAGGTGTTCAGTGAAGCTTTCTTT.